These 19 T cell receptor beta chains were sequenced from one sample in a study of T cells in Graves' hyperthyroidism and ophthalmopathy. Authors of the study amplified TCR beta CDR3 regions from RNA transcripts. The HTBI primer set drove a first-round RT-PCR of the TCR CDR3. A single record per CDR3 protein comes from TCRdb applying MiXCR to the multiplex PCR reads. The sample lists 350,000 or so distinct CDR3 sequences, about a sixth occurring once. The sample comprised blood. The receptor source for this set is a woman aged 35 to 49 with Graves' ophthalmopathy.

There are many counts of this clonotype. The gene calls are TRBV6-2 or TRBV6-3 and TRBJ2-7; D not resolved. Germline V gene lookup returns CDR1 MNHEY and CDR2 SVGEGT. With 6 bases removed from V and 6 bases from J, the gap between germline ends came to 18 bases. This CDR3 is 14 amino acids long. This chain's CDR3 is CASRTDNTRAEQYF. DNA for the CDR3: TGTGCCAGCAGGACTGATAACACTCGAGCCGAGCAGTACTTC.

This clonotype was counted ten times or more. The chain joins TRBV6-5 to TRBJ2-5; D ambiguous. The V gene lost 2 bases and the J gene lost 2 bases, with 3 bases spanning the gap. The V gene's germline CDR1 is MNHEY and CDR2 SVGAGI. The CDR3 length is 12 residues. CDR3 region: CASSYAQETQYF. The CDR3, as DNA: TGTGCCAGCAGTTACGCACAAGAGACCCAGTACTTC.

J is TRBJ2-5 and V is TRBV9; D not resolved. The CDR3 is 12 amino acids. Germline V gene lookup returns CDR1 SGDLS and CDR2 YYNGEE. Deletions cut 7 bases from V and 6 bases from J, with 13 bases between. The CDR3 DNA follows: TGTGCCAGCGGGAAAGGGTCGAAGACCCAGTACTTC. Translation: CASGKGSKTQYF.

In DNA form, the CDR3 reads TGTGCCAGCAGTTACTCGAGGCTTCACGAGCAGTACTTC. This encodes CASSYSRLHEQYF. The rearrangement joins TRBV6-2 or TRBV6-3 to TRBJ2-7; no clear D gene. The germline CDR1 and CDR2 sequences are MNHEY and SVGEGT. V was cut by 0 bases and J by 5 bases, with 8 bases left in between. There are 13 residues in the CDR3.

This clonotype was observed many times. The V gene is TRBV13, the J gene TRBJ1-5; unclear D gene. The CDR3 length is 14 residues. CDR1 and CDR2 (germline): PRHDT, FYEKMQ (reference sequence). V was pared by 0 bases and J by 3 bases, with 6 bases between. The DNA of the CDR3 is TGTGCCAGCAGCTTAGGGGTGCCCAATCAGCCCCAGCATTTT. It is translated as CASSLGVPNQPQHF.

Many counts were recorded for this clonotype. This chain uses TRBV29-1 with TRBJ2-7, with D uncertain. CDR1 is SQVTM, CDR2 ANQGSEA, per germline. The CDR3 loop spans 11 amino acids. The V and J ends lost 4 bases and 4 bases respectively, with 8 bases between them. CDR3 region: CSVGSAYEQYF. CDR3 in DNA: TGCAGCGTTGGATCGGCATACGAGCAGTACTTC.

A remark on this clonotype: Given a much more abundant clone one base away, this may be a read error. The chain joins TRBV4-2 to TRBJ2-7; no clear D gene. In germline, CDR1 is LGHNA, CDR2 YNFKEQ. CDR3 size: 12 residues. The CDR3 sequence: CASNQDDFGQYF. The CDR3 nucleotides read TGTGCCAGCAACCAAGACGACTTCGGGCAGTACTTC.

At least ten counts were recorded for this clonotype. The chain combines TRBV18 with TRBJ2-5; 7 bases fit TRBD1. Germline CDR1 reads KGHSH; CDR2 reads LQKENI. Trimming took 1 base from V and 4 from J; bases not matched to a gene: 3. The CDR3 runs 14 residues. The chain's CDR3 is CASSPQGARETQYF. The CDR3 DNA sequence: TGTGCCAGCTCACCACAGGGGGCGCGAGAGACCCAGTACTTC.

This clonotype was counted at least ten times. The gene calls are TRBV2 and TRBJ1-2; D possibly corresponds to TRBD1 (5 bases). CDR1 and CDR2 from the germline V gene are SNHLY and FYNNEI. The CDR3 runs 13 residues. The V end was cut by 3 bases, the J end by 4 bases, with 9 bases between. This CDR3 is CASSEDQGYGYTF. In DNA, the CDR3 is TGTGCCAGCAGTGAGGACCAGGGCTATGGCTACACCTTC.

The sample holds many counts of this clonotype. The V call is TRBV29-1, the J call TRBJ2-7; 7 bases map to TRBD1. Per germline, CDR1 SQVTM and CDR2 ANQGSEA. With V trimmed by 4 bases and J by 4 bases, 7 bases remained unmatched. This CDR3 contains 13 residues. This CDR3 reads CSVGDRVGYEQYF. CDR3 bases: TGCAGCGTTGGAGACAGGGTGGGATACGAGCAGTACTTC.

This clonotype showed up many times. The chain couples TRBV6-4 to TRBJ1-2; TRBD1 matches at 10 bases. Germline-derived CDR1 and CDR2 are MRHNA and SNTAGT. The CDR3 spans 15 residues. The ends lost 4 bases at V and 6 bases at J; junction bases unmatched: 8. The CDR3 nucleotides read TGTGCCAGCAGTGCCGGGACAGGGGAGCGGAATGGCTACACCTTC. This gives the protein CASSAGTGERNGYTF.

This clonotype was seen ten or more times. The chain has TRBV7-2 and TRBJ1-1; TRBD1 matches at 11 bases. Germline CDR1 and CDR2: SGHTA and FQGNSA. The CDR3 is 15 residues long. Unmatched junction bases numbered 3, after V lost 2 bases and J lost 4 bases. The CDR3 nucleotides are TGTGCCAGCAGCTTACAAGGGACAGGGGGCACTGAAGCTTTCTTT. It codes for CASSLQGTGGTEAFF.

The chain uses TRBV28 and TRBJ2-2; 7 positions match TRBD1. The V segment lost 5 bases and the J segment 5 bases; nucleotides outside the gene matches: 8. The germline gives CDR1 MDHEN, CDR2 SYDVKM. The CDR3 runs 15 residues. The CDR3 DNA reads TGTGCCAGCAGTCCGTCCAGGGGGTTTACCGGGGAGCTGTTTTTT. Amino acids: CASSPSRGFTGELFF.

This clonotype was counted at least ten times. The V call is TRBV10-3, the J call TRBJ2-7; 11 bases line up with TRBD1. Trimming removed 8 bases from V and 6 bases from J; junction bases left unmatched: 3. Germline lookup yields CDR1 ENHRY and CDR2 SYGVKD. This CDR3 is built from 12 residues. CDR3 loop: CAIGGTGGEQYF. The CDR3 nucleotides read TGTGCCATCGGGGGGACAGGGGGCGAGCAGTACTTC.

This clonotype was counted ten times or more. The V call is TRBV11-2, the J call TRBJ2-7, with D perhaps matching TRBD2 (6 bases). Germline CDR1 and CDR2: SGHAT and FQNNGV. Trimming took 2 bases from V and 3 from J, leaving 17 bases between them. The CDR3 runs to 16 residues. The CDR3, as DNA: TGTGCCAGCAGCTTAAACGGGGAGGAACCCTACTACGAGCAGTACTTC. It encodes CASSLNGEEPYYEQYF.

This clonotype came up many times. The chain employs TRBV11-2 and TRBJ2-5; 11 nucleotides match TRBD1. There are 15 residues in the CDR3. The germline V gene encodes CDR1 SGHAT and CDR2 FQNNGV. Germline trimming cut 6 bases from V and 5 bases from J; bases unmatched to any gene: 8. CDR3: CASRLRDRGAETQYF. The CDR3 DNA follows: TGTGCCAGCAGGCTCCGGGACAGGGGGGCGGAGACCCAGTACTTC.

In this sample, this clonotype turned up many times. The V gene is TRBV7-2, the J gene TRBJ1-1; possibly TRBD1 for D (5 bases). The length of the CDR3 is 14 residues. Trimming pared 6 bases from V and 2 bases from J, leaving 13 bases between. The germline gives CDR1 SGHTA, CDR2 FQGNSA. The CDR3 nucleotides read TGTGCCAGCAGAGCCCAGGGTGGCAACACTGAAGCTTTCTTT. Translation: CASRAQGGNTEAFF.

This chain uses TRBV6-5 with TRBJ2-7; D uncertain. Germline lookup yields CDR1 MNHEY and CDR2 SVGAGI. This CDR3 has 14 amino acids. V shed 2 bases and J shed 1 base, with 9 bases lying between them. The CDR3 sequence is CASSYGISSYEQYF. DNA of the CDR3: TGTGCCAGCAGTTACGGCATATCATCCTACGAGCAGTACTTC.

This chain's CDR3 is CASSHVLRGRGNEAFF. The CDR3, as DNA: TGCGCCAGCAGCCATGTCCTCAGGGGGCGAGGTAATGAAGCTTTCTTT. The chain uses TRBV4-1 and TRBJ1-1; TRBD1 matches 8 bases. The CDR3 extends over 16 amino acids. J was trimmed by 7 bases and V by 3 bases; bases with no gene match: 13. Per the germline V gene, CDR1 is MGHRA and CDR2 is YSYEKL.